The clone carrying this T cell receptor beta chain was counted between two and nine times. This sample stems from a study of cytotoxic CD8 clonotypes in ibrutinib-treated CLL. Using immunoSEQ multiplex PCR, the repertoire was profiled, and TCRdb retains in-frame clones only, with some absent. This table holds more than 150,000 clones, around three quarters found once. The V end lost 3 bases, the J end lost 4 bases, and 10 bases lay between the germline ends. The length of the CDR3 is 14 residues. The germline V gene encodes CDR1 MNHEY and CDR2 SMNVEV (reference sequence). This TCR came from a human donor with chronic lymphocytic leukemia. Sequences were derived from PBMCs, sampled after 24 months of ibrutinib treatment. This chain links TRBV27 with TRBJ1-5, with D uncertain. CDR3 amino acids: CASSFAAANQPQHF. DNA of the CDR3: TGTGCCAGCAGTTTTGCGGCAGCTAATCAGCCCCAGCATTTT.